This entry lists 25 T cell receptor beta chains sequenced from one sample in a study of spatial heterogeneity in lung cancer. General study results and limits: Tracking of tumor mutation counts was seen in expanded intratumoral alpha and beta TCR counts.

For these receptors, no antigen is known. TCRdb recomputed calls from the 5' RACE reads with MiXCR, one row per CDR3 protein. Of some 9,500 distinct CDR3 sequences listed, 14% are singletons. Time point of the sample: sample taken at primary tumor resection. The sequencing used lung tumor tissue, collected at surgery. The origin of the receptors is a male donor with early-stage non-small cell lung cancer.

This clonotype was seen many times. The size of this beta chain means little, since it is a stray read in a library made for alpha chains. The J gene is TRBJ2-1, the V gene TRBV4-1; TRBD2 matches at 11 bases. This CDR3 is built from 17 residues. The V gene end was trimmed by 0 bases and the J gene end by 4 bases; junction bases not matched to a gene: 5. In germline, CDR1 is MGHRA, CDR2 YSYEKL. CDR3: CASSQDAVAGGYNEQFF. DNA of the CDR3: TGCGCCAGCAGCCAAGATGCGGTAGCGGGAGGGTACAATGAGCAGTTCTTC.

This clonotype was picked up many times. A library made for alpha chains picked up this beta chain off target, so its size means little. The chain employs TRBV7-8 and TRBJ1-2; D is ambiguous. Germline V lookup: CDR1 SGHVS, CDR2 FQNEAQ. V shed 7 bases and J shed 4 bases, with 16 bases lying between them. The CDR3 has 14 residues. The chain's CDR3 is CASTPRSRAYGYTF. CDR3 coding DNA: TGTGCCAGCACCCCTCGGTCTAGGGCCTATGGCTACACCTTC.

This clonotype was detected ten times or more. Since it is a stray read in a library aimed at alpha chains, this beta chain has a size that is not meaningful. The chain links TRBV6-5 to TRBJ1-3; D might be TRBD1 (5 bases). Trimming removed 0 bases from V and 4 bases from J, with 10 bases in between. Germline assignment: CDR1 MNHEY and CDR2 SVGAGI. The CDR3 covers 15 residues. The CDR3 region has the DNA TGTGCCAGCAGTTACTCAGGGGTTGCGGGAAACACCATATATTTT. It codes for CASSYSGVAGNTIYF.

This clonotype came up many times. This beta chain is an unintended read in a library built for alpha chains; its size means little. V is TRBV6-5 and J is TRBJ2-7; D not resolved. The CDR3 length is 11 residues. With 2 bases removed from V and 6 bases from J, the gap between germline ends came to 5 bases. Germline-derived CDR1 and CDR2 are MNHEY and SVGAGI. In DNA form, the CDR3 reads TGTGCCAGCAGTTACGGGGTCGAGCAGTACTTC. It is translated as CASSYGVEQYF.

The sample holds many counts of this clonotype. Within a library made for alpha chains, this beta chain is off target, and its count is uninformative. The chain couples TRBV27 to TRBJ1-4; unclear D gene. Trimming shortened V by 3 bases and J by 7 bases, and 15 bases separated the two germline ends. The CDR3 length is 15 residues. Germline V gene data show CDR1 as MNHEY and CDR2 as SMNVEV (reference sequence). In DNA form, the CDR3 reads TGTGCCAGCAGTTTCCTGACGGCGGGCCCTGAAAAACTGTTTTTT. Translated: CASSFLTAGPEKLFF.

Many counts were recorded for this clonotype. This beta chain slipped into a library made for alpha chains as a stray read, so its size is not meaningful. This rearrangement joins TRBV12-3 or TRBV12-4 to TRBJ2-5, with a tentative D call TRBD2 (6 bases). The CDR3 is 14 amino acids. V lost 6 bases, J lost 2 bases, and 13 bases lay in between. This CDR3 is CASSLKRAQETQYF. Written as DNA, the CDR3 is TGTGCCAGCAGCCTAAAGCGGGCTCAAGAGACCCAGTACTTC.

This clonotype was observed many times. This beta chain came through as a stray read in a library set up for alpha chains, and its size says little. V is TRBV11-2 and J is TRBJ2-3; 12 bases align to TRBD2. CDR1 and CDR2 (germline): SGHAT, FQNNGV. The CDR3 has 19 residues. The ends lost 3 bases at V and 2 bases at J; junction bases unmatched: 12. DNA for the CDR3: TGTGCCAGCAGCTTGGGGGGTGGGAGACTAGCGGGAGACACAGATACGCAGTATTTT. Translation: CASSLGGGRLAGDTDTQYF. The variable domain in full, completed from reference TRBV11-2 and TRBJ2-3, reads EAGVAQSPRYKIIEKRQSVAFWCNPISGHATLYWYQQILGQGPKLLIQFQNNGVVDDSQLPKDRFSAERLKGVDSTLKIQPAKLEDSAVYLCASSLGGGRLAGDTDTQYFGPGTRLTVL.

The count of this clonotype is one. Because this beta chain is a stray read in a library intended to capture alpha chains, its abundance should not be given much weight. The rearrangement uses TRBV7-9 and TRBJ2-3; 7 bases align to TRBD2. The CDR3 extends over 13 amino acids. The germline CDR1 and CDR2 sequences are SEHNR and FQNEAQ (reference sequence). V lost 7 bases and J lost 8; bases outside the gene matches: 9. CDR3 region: CASNGGRLGTQYF. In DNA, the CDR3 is TGTGCCAGCAATGGCGGGAGACTCGGTACGCAGTATTTT. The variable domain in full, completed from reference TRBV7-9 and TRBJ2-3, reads DTGVSQNPRHKITKRGQNVTFRCDPISEHNRLYWYRQTLGQGPEFLTYFQNEAQLEKSRLLSDRFSAERPKGSFSTLEIQRTEQGDSAMYLCASNGGRLGTQYFGPGTRLTVL.

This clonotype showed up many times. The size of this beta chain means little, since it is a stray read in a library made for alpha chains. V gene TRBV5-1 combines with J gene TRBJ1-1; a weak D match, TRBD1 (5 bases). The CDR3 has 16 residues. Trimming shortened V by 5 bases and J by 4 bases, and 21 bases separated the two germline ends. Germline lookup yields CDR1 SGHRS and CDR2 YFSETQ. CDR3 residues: CASSPNMQGVGTEAFF. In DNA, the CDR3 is TGCGCCAGCAGTCCTAATATGCAGGGCGTCGGCACTGAAGCTTTCTTT.

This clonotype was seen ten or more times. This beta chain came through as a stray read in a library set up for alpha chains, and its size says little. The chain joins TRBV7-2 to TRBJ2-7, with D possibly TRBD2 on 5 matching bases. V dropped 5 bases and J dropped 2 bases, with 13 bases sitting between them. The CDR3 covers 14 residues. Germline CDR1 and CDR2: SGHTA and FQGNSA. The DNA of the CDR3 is TGTGCCAGCAGCACCGGCCGGGGAACCTACGAGCAGTACTTC. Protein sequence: CASSTGRGTYEQYF.

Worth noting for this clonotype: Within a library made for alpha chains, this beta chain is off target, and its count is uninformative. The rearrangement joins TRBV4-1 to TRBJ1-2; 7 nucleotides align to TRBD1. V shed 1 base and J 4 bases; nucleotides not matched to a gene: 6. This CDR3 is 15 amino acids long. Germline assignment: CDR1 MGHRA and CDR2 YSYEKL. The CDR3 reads CASSQGTGDSYGYTF. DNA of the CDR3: TGCGCCAGCAGCCAAGGAACAGGGGACAGCTATGGCTACACCTTC.

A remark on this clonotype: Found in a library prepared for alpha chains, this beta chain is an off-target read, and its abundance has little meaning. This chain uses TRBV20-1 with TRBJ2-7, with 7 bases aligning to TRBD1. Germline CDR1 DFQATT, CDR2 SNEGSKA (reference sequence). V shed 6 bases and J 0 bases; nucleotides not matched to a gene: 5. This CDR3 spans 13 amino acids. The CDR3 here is CSASTGSSYEQYF. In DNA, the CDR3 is TGCAGTGCCTCGACAGGGAGCTCCTACGAGCAGTACTTC.

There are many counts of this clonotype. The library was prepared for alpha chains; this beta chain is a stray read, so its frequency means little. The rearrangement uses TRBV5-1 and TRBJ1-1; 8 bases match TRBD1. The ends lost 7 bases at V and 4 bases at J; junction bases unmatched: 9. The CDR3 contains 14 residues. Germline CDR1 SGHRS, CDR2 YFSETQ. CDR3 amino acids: CASRPRTGGTEAFF. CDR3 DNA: TGCGCCAGCCGCCCCCGTACAGGGGGCACTGAAGCTTTCTTT.

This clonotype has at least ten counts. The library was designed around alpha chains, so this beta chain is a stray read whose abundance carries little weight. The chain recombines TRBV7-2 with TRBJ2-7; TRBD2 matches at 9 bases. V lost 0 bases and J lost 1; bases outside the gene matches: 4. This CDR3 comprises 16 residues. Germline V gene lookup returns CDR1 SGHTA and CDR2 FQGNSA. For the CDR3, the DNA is TGTGCCAGCAGCTTAGCGGCTAGCGGGACATCCTACGAGCAGTACTTC. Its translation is CASSLAASGTSYEQYF.

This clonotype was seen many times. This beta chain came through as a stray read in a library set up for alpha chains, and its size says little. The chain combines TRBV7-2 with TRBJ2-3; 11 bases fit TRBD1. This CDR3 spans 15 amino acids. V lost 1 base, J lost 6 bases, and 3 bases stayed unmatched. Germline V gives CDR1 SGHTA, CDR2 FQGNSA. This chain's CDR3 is CASSLGGTGGDTQYF. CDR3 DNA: TGTGCCAGCAGCTTAGGAGGGACAGGGGGGGATACGCAGTATTTT.

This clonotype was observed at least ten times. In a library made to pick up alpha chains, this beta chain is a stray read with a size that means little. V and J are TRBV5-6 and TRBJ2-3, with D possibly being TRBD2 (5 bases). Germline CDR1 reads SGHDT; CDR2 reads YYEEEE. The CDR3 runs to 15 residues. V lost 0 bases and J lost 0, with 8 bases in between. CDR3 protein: CASSLEGESTDTQYF. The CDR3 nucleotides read TGTGCCAGCAGCTTGGAGGGAGAAAGCACAGATACGCAGTATTTT.

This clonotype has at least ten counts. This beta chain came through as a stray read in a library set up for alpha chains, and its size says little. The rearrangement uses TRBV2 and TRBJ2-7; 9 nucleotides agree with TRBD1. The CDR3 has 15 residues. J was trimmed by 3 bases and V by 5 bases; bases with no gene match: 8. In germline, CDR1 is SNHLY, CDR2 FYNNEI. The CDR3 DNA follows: TGTGCCAGCAGTCTTGATCTGACAGGGGGCTACGAGCAGTACTTC. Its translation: CASSLDLTGGYEQYF.

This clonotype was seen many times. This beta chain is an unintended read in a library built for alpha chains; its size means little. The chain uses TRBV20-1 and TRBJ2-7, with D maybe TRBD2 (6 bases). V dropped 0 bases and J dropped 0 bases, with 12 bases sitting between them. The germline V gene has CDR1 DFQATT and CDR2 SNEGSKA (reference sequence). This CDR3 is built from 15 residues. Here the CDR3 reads CSARDGRSPSYEQYF. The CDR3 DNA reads TGCAGTGCTAGAGATGGGAGGTCACCCTCCTACGAGCAGTACTTC.

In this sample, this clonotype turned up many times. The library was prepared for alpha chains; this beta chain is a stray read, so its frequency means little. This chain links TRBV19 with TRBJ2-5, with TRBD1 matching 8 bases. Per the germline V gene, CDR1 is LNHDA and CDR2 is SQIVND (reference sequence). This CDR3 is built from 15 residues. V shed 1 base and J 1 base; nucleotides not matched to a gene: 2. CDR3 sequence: CASSIGGTGQETQYF. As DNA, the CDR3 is TGTGCCAGTAGTATAGGGGGGACAGGCCAAGAGACCCAGTACTTC.

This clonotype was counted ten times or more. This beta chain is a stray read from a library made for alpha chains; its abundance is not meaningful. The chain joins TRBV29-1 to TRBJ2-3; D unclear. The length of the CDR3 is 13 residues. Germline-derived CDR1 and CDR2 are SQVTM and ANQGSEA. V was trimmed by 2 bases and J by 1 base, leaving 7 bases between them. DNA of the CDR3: TGCAGCGTTGAACGCAAGCGCACAGATACGCAGTATTTT. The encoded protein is CSVERKRTDTQYF.

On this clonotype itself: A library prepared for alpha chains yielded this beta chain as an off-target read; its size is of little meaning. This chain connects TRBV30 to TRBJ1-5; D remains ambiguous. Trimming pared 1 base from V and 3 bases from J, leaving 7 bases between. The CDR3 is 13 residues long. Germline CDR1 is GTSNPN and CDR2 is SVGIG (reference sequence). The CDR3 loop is CAWSADPNQPQHF. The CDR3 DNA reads TGTGCCTGGAGTGCCGACCCCAATCAGCCCCAGCATTTT.

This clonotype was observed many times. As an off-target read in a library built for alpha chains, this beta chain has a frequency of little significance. The CDR3 protein is CASSYRDSVSYEQYF. In nucleotides, the CDR3 is TGTGCCAGTAGTTACCGGGACAGCGTTTCCTACGAGCAGTACTTC. V usage is TRBV19 and J usage is TRBJ2-7, with 7 bases fitting TRBD1. The CDR3 is 15 amino acids. Germline trimming cut 5 bases from V and 1 base from J; bases unmatched to any gene: 8. Per the germline V gene, CDR1 is LNHDA and CDR2 is SQIVND (reference sequence).

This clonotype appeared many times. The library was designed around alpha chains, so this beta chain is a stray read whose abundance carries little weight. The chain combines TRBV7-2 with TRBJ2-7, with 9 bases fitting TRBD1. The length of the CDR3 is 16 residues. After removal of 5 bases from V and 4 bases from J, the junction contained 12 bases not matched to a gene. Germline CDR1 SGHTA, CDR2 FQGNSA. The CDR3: CASSPRGGGTGYEQYF. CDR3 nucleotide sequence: TGTGCCAGCAGCCCCCGAGGAGGCGGGACAGGGTACGAGCAGTACTTC. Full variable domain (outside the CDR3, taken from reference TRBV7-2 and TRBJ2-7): GAGVSQSPSNKVTEKGKDVELRCDPISGHTALYWYRQSLGQGLEFLIYFQGNSAPDKSGLPSDRFSAERTGGSVSTLTIQRTQQEDSAVYLCASSPRGGGTGYEQYFGPGTRLTVT.

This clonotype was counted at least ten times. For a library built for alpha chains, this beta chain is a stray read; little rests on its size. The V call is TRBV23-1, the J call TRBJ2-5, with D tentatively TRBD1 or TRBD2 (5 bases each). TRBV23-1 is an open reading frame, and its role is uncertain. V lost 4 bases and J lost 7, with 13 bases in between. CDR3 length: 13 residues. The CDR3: CASSLGTAGTQYF. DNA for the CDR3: TGCGCCAGCAGTCTTGGGACCGCGGGGACCCAGTACTTC.

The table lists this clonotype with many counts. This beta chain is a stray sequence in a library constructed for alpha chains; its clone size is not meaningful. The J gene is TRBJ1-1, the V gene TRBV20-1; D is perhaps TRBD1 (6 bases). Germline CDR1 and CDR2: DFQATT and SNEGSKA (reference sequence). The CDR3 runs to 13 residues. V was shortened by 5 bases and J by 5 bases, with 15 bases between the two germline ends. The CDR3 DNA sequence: TGCAGTGCTGAAAAGGGGGTGCGGACTGAAGCTTTCTTT. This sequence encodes CSAEKGVRTEAFF.